The 18 T cell receptor beta chains given below trace back to one sample, sequenced in a study of T-cell reconstitution after alpha-beta-depleted transplantation in children. The TCRbeta library incorporated unique molecular identifiers. TCRdb redid the calling of the PCR reads with MiXCR, one entry per CDR3 protein. Among some 490,000 distinct CDR3 sequences listed, around 13% were seen once. The source material was PBMCs from the stem cell graft donor, sampled from the stem cell graft. These receptors were obtained from a human donor who donated a stem cell graft to a child with combined immunodeficiency.

The rearrangement uses TRBV6-2 or TRBV6-3 and TRBJ2-3; a possible D gene is TRBD2 (6 bases). The CDR3 extends over 15 amino acids. Germline-derived CDR1 and CDR2 are MNHEY and SVGEGT. Trimming left V 4 bases short and J 2 bases short, with 13 bases between. The CDR3 sequence: CASSWDSGFTDTQYF. The CDR3 DNA follows: TGTGCCAGCAGTTGGGACTCGGGATTCACAGATACGCAGTATTTT.

The V and J genes are TRBV9 and TRBJ1-2; D gene uncertain. The CDR3 spans 14 residues. Germline CDR1 and CDR2: SGDLS and YYNGEE. The germline V and J ends were trimmed by 0 bases and 2 bases, with 8 bases remaining between them. The CDR3 here is CASSVGNANYGYTF. CDR3 nucleotides: TGTGCCAGCAGCGTAGGCAATGCCAACTATGGCTACACCTTC.

The chain is built from TRBV20-1 and TRBJ1-4, with D possibly TRBD1 on 6 matching bases. The CDR3 loop spans 14 amino acids. V lost 0 bases and J lost 7, with 12 bases in between. CDR1 DFQATT and CDR2 SNEGSKA come from the germline V gene (reference sequence). DNA of the CDR3: TGCAGTGCTAGAGACCAGGGGCTAAGTGAAAAACTGTTTTTT. Translation gives CSARDQGLSEKLFF.

V gene TRBV12-3 or TRBV12-4 combines with J gene TRBJ1-5, with D possibly being TRBD1 (5 bases). V was clipped by 4 bases and J by 6 bases, with 16 bases between them. This CDR3 spans 15 amino acids. The CDR3 region has the DNA TGTGCCAGCAGTTCCGACCAGGGTAGTGGTCAGCCCCAGCATTTT. This gives the protein CASSSDQGSGQPQHF.

CDR3 DNA: TGTGCCAGCAGCCCCCCCCTCGGGACTACCGAGCAGTACTTC. It codes for CASSPPLGTTEQYF. This chain uses TRBV7-9 with TRBJ2-7, with 7 bases matching TRBD2. V was clipped by 5 bases and J by 6 bases; unmatched bases: 10. This CDR3 contains 14 residues. Germline assignment: CDR1 SEHNR and CDR2 FQNEAQ (reference sequence).

The CDR3 nucleotides read TGTGCCTACGGCTCCCTTCGGACCGGGGAGCTGTTTTTT. Encoded protein: CAYGSLRTGELFF. The chain recombines TRBV7-9 with TRBJ2-2, with D unclear. V was shortened by 11 bases and J by 5 bases, with 15 bases between the two germline ends. This CDR3 region has 13 residues. CDR1 and CDR2 from the germline V gene are SEHNR and FQNEAQ (reference sequence).

A few counts support this clonotype. The chain joins TRBV29-1 to TRBJ2-2; no firm D call. The CDR3 loop spans 14 amino acids. Deletions cut 1 base from V and 1 base from J, with 7 bases between. In germline, CDR1 is SQVTM, CDR2 ANQGSEA. The DNA for the CDR3 is TGCAGCGTTGAAGGGGGTCTGAACACCGGGGAGCTGTTTTTT. Translation gives CSVEGGLNTGELFF.

This clonotype was detected only a few times. The chain links TRBV11-2 to TRBJ1-1; TRBD1 is a possible D gene (6 bases). The ends were cut back, 3 bases at V and 5 bases at J, with 16 bases in the middle. Per the germline V gene, CDR1 is SGHAT and CDR2 is FQNNGV. The CDR3 sequence is 15 residues long. The CDR3 spells CASSLLQGGMTEAFF. CDR3 nucleotides: TGTGCCAGCAGCTTGCTACAGGGAGGGATGACTGAAGCTTTCTTT.

The CDR3 bases are TGTGCCAGCAGCTTATCACCGGTAAAAATAGAGACCCAGTACTTC. Protein product: CASSLSPVKIETQYF. V usage is TRBV11-2 and J usage is TRBJ2-5; D ambiguous. CDR1 and CDR2 (germline): SGHAT, FQNNGV. This CDR3 spans 15 amino acids. Trimming removed 2 bases from V and 4 bases from J, with 14 bases in between.

V gene TRBV2 combines with J gene TRBJ1-1; TRBD1 aligns across 8 bases. The CDR3 is 15 residues long. Trimming removed 7 bases from V and 5 bases from J; junction bases left unmatched: 12. CDR1 and CDR2 from the germline V gene are SNHLY and FYNNEI. CDR3: CASKLRTGRGTEAFF. As DNA, the CDR3 is TGTGCCAGCAAGCTAAGGACAGGGAGGGGGACTGAAGCTTTCTTT.

This clonotype was detected ten times or more. The V gene is TRBV4-2, the J gene TRBJ2-1; no firm D call. Trimming removed 1 base from V and 10 bases from J, with 14 bases in between. The germline V gene has CDR1 LGHNA and CDR2 YNFKEQ. This CDR3 is 14 amino acids long. CDR3 amino acids: CASSQGDQVSEQFF. DNA for the CDR3: TGTGCCAGCAGCCAAGGAGACCAGGTGAGCGAGCAGTTCTTC.

At least ten counts were recorded for this clonotype. CDR3 DNA sequence: TGTGCCACCAGCTCCGGGACAGGGGGCTTGAACATTCAGTACTTC. Its translation: CATSSGTGGLNIQYF. The V call is TRBV24-1, the J call TRBJ2-4; TRBD1 aligns across 12 bases. V dropped 7 bases and J dropped 7; count of bases not matched to a gene: 7. The CDR3 runs to 15 residues. Germline CDR1 and CDR2: KGHDR and SFDVKD.

Only a few counts were recorded for this clonotype. The chain uses TRBV19 and TRBJ2-2; D not certain. CDR1 is LNHDA, CDR2 SQIVND, per germline (reference sequence). CDR3 length equals 14 residues. V lost 3 bases and J 6 bases, leaving 11 bases between the germline ends. CDR3 in amino acids: CASSMVSAAGELFF. The CDR3 DNA sequence: TGTGCCAGTAGTATGGTATCGGCCGCCGGGGAGCTGTTTTTT. Drawing the rest from reference TRBV19 and TRBJ2-2, the complete variable domain is DGGITQSPKYLFRKEGQNVTLSCEQNLNHDAMYWYRQDPGQGLRLIYYSQIVNDFQKGDIAEGYSVSREKKESFPLTVTSAQKNPTAFYLCASSMVSAAGELFFGEGSRLTVL.

This clonotype was found a few times. The V and J genes are TRBV4-3 and TRBJ2-1, with D unresolved. This CDR3 is 15 amino acids long. Germline assignment: CDR1 LGHNA and CDR2 YSLEER. The ends were cut back, 0 bases at V and 7 bases at J, with 13 bases in the middle. CDR3 loop: CASSQDRYTPNEQFF. In DNA, the CDR3 is TGCGCCAGCAGCCAAGATCGCTACACTCCGAATGAGCAGTTCTTC.

This chain uses TRBV27 with TRBJ1-1, with TRBD1 matching over 10 bases. Germline trimming cut 2 bases from V and 4 bases from J; bases unmatched to any gene: 4. CDR1 is MNHEY and CDR2 is SMNVEV in the germline V gene (reference sequence). There are 15 residues in the CDR3. CDR3 amino acids: CASSLTTGGGTEAFF. CDR3 DNA sequence: TGTGCCAGCAGTTTAACGACAGGGGGCGGCACTGAAGCTTTCTTT.

The table lists this clonotype with many counts. This rearrangement joins TRBV29-1 to TRBJ2-4, with 11 bases fitting TRBD2. The CDR3 loop spans 15 amino acids. V lost 2 bases, J lost 7 bases, and 7 bases stayed unmatched. Germline assignment: CDR1 SQVTM and CDR2 ANQGSEA. CDR3 region: CSVELPTSGVNIQYF. The CDR3 DNA follows: TGCAGCGTTGAACTGCCGACTAGCGGGGTCAACATTCAGTACTTC.

CDR3 coding DNA: TGCAGTGCTAGTCCTGGACTAGCGGGGGCCCATGAGCAGTTCTTC. It is translated as CSASPGLAGAHEQFF. The chain combines TRBV20-1 with TRBJ2-1; 13 bases fit TRBD2. The germline gives CDR1 DFQATT, CDR2 SNEGSKA (reference sequence). The CDR3 covers 15 residues. Losses at the gene ends were 3 bases for V and 8 bases for J; bases not matched to a gene: 7.

The sample holds many counts of this clonotype. V usage is TRBV9 and J usage is TRBJ2-1; 12 positions match TRBD2. With V trimmed by 0 bases and J by 4 bases, 11 bases remained unmatched. The V gene's germline CDR1 is SGDLS and CDR2 YYNGEE. This CDR3 has 19 residues. The CDR3 nucleotides are TGTGCCAGCAGCGTAGCCCCATCGGAACTAGCGGGAGGATACAATGAGCAGTTCTTC. Protein product: CASSVAPSELAGGYNEQFF.